Sequencing of this T cell receptor (beta chain) was carried out in a study of blood T cell repertoires in COVID-19. Study at large: Sites in the United States, Italy and Spain provided acute and convalescent COVID-19 samples. T cells, B-cell-depleted T cells, or PBMCs supplied cDNA or gDNA.

Germline V gene data show CDR1 as LGHDT and CDR2 as YNNKEL (reference sequence). The CDR3 runs to 15 residues. V lost 0 bases, J lost 6 bases, and 12 bases lay in between. Original methodology: Nucleated cell counts were estimated from reference gene primer amplification. The repertoire was sequenced with immunoSEQ multiplex PCR; TCRdb's copy has only in-frame clones and lacks some. V and J calls and clone size come straight from that table; D and trimming were deduced from the DNA. This sample yields under 60,000 clones, of which more than 70% are seen a single time; approximately 30% belongs to the top ten.

This TCR derives from a woman older than 75 with acute or convalescent COVID-19. Specimen: peripheral blood. The gene calls are TRBV3-1 (or the pseudogene TRBV3-2) and TRBJ2-4; a weak D match, TRBD2 (5 bases). The CDR3 sequence is CASSQDVTEGNIQYF. The DNA for the CDR3 is TGTGCCAGCAGCCAAGATGTAACCGAGGGAAACATTCAGTACTTC.